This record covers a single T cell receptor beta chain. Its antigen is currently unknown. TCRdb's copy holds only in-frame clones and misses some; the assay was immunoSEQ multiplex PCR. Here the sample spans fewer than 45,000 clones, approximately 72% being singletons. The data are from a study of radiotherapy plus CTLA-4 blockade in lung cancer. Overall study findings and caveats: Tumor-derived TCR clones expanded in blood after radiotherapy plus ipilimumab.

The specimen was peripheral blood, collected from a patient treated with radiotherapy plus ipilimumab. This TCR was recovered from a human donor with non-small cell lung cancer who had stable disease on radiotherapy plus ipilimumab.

CDR3 sequence reads: CASSLYSGQGNSPLHF. CDR3 DNA: TGTGCCAGCAGCCTTTACTCGGGACAGGGAAATTCACCCCTCCACTTT. The genes are TRBV7-9 and TRBJ1-6, with 9 nucleotides matching TRBD1. With V trimmed by 5 bases and J by 7 bases, 9 bases remained unmatched. The V gene's germline CDR1 is SEHNR and CDR2 FQNEAQ (reference sequence). The CDR3 spans 16 residues. Combining the CDR3 with reference TRBV7-9 and TRBJ1-6 gives the whole variable domain DTGVSQNPRHKITKRGQNVTFRCDPISEHNRLYWYRQTLGQGPEFLTYFQNEAQLEKSRLLSDRFSAERPKGSFSTLEIQRTEQGDSAMYLCASSLYSGQGNSPLHFGNGTRLTVT.